The entry that follows covers one T cell receptor beta chain sequence. Antigen: not known. The source of the sample is a study of tumor and adjacent non-tumor tissue in lung cancer. Study summary: The patients, roughly 9 men and 4 to 6 women, were roughly 30 to 85 with stage I to III disease.

The template was RNA from unsorted bulk tissue. Notes on the study in general: Compared with tumor, normal lung showed significantly lower TCR diversity. In normal lung, the top 100 clones were significantly more dominant than in tumor.

The library came from three nested PCR rounds adapted from ARM-PCR protocols. TCRdb reanalysed the multiplex PCR reads using MiXCR and keeps one entry per CDR3 protein. The table has over 100,000 distinct CDR3 sequences, approximately 71% seen once; the top ten hold around 37%. The sequencing input was lung tumor tissue. This TCR was recovered from a woman in her fifties or sixties with non-small cell lung cancer.

CDR3 nucleotide sequence: TGCAAAGCTAGACCCCGGGACACCGAGCAGTTCTTC. This translates into CKARPRDTEQFF. The V and J genes are TRBV20-1 and TRBJ2-1, with D possibly being TRBD1 (6 bases). Germline values: CDR1 DFQATT, CDR2 SNEGSKA (reference sequence). The CDR3 sequence is 12 residues long.